This entry is about one T cell receptor beta chain. The table lists this clonotype with a few counts. It lacks a known antigen. One base away there is no much larger clone; base qualities are not given. This specimen comes from a study of blood T cells in healthy people across ages (dated by TCRdb to about 2015). Study-level background: Template switching captured roughly one uniquely barcoded TCR beta cDNA molecule per two T cells in model experiments. Four age groups were formed from the donors: young (average roughly 16 years), middle-aged (around 37), aged (approximately 60) and long-lived (less than 85). To track age-related changes in TCR beta repertoire diversity, the study relied on deep sequencing normalized with unique cDNA molecular identifiers. To avoid experimental bias, donors of different ages were distributed randomly across sequencing lanes. The study analyzed two additional independent replicas of 1 million unique cDNA reads from the same blood draw for two donors, one aged 18 to 30 and one aged 80 or older. Overall study outcomes, separate from this receptor: Total diversity estimates from one million sequenced T cells were considered lower bounds and underestimates. As age increased, observed TCR beta diversity per million T cells dropped in a roughly linear way, and a significant reduction was already evident by age 40. Because donor CMV infection status was unknown, age-related changes in expanded clonotypes were potentially confounded. A strong correlation was found between observed TCR beta diversity and the percentage of naive T cells measured by flow cytometry. Compared with the aged group, more naive CD4+ T cells, fewer expanded clones and increased TCR diversity were shown by the long-lived group, suggesting age selection. Conclusive comparison of naive and antigen-experienced compartments was prevented by the profiling of bulk unsorted PBMCs.

The donors were roughly 39 Caucasian individuals from Russia, aged about 6 to 100 years, who were systemically healthy. Each donor gave 8 to 10 milliliters of peripheral blood, collected into EDTA-treated Vacutainer tubes. Ficoll-Paque density-gradient centrifugation was used to isolate PBMCs, with at least 7 million per sample. Total RNA was extracted from PBMCs with Trizol reagent, with at least 5.5 micrograms obtained per sample. For every donor, an aliquot of PBMCs went through flow cytometry to measure the percentages of naive CD45RAhigh/CD27high T cells. Spanning cysteine to phenylalanine, the CDR3 consists of 12 amino acids. CDR3 DNA is the only sequence kept; it has 36 bases, read in frame from the first base. V is shortened by 6 bases, J by 13 bases, and the region joining them spans 18 bases. Libraries came from 5' RACE. TCRdb records Illumina HiSeq 2500 as the sequencer. A second PCR of about 6 to 11 cycles was performed with a sample-barcoded 5' primer and a J-beta primer mix. A template-switch 5' adaptor carrying 12 random nucleotides introduced a unique molecular identifier onto each TCR beta cDNA molecule. Each sample yielded at least 3 million CDR3-containing paired-end reads. First-strand cDNA was synthesized from all RNA with the Mint cDNA synthesis kit, primed by a TRBC-specific oligonucleotide. All cDNA was treated with uracil-DNA glycosylase and then went through a first 18-cycle PCR with the universal primers M1SS and BC2_uni_R. The study's own analysis went as follows. For normalization, 1 million high-quality reads were randomly selected from each sample, with every read carrying a distinct molecular identifier. Instead of being binned into consensus sequences, reads with shared molecular identifiers were discarded. MiTCR, set to a Q25 quality threshold and the strictest error-elimination algorithm, was used for CDR3 identification, clonotype clustering and error correction. Lower-bound total TCR beta diversity was estimated with a nonparametric unseen species model using Euler transformation. TCRdb reran the public reads through fastp at Q25 and MiXCR, keeping productive beta chains. Each CDR3 protein gets just one entry, which takes the most common genes and DNA from the rows behind it. The V and J calls were determined by TCRdb, not by the authors. Within this sample are 950,000 to 1,200,000 distinct CDR3 sequences, with around two fifths of them counted one time only. The ten most abundant clones make up about 12% of the sample.

This sequence was found in a man between 18 and 29 years old in good health. Sequenced material: blood. The chain joins TRBV12-3 or TRBV12-4 to TRBJ1-1; the D gene is perhaps TRBD1, on 5 matching bases. The DNA is TGTGCCAGCAGGAGAACTGTCCAGGGAGGTTTCTTT. Protein translation: CASRRTVQGGFF.